What follows is one TCR beta chain and its context. The assay was immunoSEQ multiplex PCR, and TCRdb's table has in-frame clones only and misses some. The sample lists about 330,000 clones, approximately 85% occurring once. Between the trimmed V and J ends, which lost 2 bases and 8 bases, there was a span of 12 bases. Germline V gene sequence: CDR1 GTSNPN, CDR2 SVGIG (reference sequence). The CDR3 consists of 12 residues. The entry originates in a study of blood T cell repertoires in COVID-19. The overall study: The study drew acute and convalescent COVID-19 samples from the United States, Italy and Spain. Sources were T cells, B-cell-depleted T cells, or PBMCs; the material itself was cDNA or gDNA.

The genes are TRBV30 and TRBJ1-2; D is possibly TRBD1 (5 bases). The clonotype was recovered from a human donor in a cohort sampled during active COVID-19. Sequencing was carried out using peripheral blood. CDR3 in amino acids: CAWSREGRGYTF. Here the CDR3 DNA reads TGTGCCTGGAGTAGGGAGGGACGCGGCTACACCTTC.